A selection of T cell receptor beta chains follows, all from one sample in a study of T-cell memory formation after mild COVID-19. TCRdb redid the calling of the 5' RACE reads with MiXCR, one entry per CDR3 protein. This sample has 60,000 to 65,000 distinct CDR3 sequences, with less than 9.5% found just once. The source material was PBMCs or a T cell subset sorted from them (not recorded which). These receptors came from a man aged 18 to 35 who had mild COVID-19 (a few samples of this study predate the infection). Cell type and time point are not known. The CDR3 runs from the conserved cysteine through the conserved F or W. The order of the fields is CDR3 DNA, CDR3 protein, V gene, clone size, J gene, D gene. The D gene is left open where the match is weak. Only some rows state a clone size, as once, few, many or a class for expanded clones.

CDR3 DNA: TGCAGCGTTACAAGACAGAACCAAGAGACCCAGTACTTC
CDR3 protein: CSVTRQNQETQYF
V gene: TRBV29-1
clone size: .
J gene: TRBJ2-5
D gene: .

CDR3 DNA: TGCAGTGCTAGATTCGGGTCAGGGCCCACTGAAGCTTTCTTT
CDR3 protein: CSARFGSGPTEAFF
V gene: TRBV20-1
clone size: many
J gene: TRBJ1-1
D gene: .

CDR3 DNA: TGCGCCAGCAGTGAGTCCGGAAGGGTTGTCGATGAGCAGTTCTTC
CDR3 protein: CASSESGRVVDEQFF
V gene: TRBV10-1
clone size: .
J gene: TRBJ2-1
D gene: .

CDR3 DNA: TGCGCCAGCAGCCTAGGACAGGGGCGGTACGAGCAGTACTTC
CDR3 protein: CASSLGQGRYEQYF
V gene: TRBV4-3
clone size: .
J gene: TRBJ2-7
D gene: TRBD1

CDR3 DNA: TGTGCCAGCAGCTTATACTCCCTAGCGGGGGAGACCCAGTACTTC
CDR3 protein: CASSLYSLAGETQYF
V gene: TRBV7-9
clone size: few
J gene: TRBJ2-5
D gene: TRBD2

CDR3 DNA: TGCAGCGTTGGTAAAGGGGGAGAGACCCAGTACTTC
CDR3 protein: CSVGKGGETQYF
V gene: TRBV29-1
clone size: few
J gene: TRBJ2-5
D gene: .

CDR3 DNA: TGTGCCAGCAGTCCAGGGGTGTACGGGACAAGCTACGAGCAGTACTTC
CDR3 protein: CASSPGVYGTSYEQYF
V gene: TRBV27
clone size: few
J gene: TRBJ2-7
D gene: .

CDR3 DNA: TGCGCCAGCAGCCTATCAGGGCGCCTAGCGGGAGCCGGGGAGCTGTTTTTT
CDR3 protein: CASSLSGRLAGAGELFF
V gene: TRBV4-1
clone size: .
J gene: TRBJ2-2
D gene: TRBD2

CDR3 DNA: TGTGCCAGCAGGCGACCGGGGGATACGCAGTATTTT
CDR3 protein: CASRRPGDTQYF
V gene: TRBV3-1
clone size: .
J gene: TRBJ2-3
D gene: .

CDR3 DNA: TGTGCCAGTAGTAGAGACTTTCTGGGCGAGCAGTACTTC
CDR3 protein: CASSRDFLGEQYF
V gene: TRBV19
clone size: many
J gene: TRBJ2-7
D gene: .

CDR3 DNA: TGTGCCAGCAGCTTGGAGGACGGGCTGAATGAGCAGTTCTTC
CDR3 protein: CASSLEDGLNEQFF
V gene: TRBV7-9
clone size: many
J gene: TRBJ2-1
D gene: .

CDR3 DNA: TGTGCCAGCAGCCAGAGGTCGGCGAACACTGAAGCTTTCTTT
CDR3 protein: CASSQRSANTEAFF
V gene: TRBV16
clone size: .
J gene: TRBJ1-1
D gene: .

CDR3 DNA: TGTGCCAGCAGCTCCCCCGGTGAGAACACTGAAGCTTTCTTT
CDR3 protein: CASSSPGENTEAFF
V gene: TRBV7-3
clone size: .
J gene: TRBJ1-1
D gene: .

CDR3 DNA: TGCAGTGCTAGGGACACGGTATCCTACAATGAGCAGTTCTTC
CDR3 protein: CSARDTVSYNEQFF
V gene: TRBV20-1
clone size: .
J gene: TRBJ2-1
D gene: .

CDR3 DNA: TGCAGTGCTAGACCCCTAAGGCAGGGTGGCGAAGAGACCCAGTACTTC
CDR3 protein: CSARPLRQGGEETQYF
V gene: TRBV20-1
clone size: .
J gene: TRBJ2-5
D gene: .

CDR3 DNA: TGCAGCGTTCGGGACGGCTATGGCTACACCTTC
CDR3 protein: CSVRDGYGYTF
V gene: TRBV29-1
clone size: many
J gene: TRBJ1-2
D gene: .

CDR3 DNA: TGTGCCAGCAGTCCAACAGGGATGAAATCACCCCTCCACTTT
CDR3 protein: CASSPTGMKSPLHF
V gene: TRBV12-3/TRBV12-4
clone size: few
J gene: TRBJ1-6
D gene: .